These 25 T cell receptor beta chains share one sample of origin, sequenced in a study of regulatory T cells in long-lasting Graves disease (dated by TCRdb to the early 2020s). Library preparation employed multiplex PCR. TCRdb shows the sequencer as Illumina HiSeq 4000. TCR beta libraries were built with iRepertoire HTBI primers and Arm-PCR amplification of CDR3 regions. TCRdb trimmed public reads at Q25 via fastp, called clones via MiXCR and kept in-frame beta chains. Each entry is one CDR3 protein sequence, shown with its most common DNA and genes. The sample table contains 300,000 to 500,000 distinct CDR3 sequences; only one count was recorded for less than 25% of them. About a fifth of the sample lies in the top ten. The label giving this sample's time point can be read as: persistent/refractory GD, antithyroid drugs over 5 years with positive TRAb. RNA was extracted from PBMCs in TRIzol for both TCR sequencing and RNA sequencing.

This specimen consisted of peripheral blood mononuclear cells (PBMCs), obtained when the disease was refractory, from a patient treated with antithyroid drugs. The origin of the receptors is a female donor with Graves disease.

CDR3 amino acids: CASSLGGTAGGELFF. The CDR3 DNA reads TGTGCCAGCAGCTTGGGAGGTACCGCGGGCGGGGAGCTGTTTTTT. V is TRBV5-4 and J is TRBJ2-2; possibly TRBD2 for D (5 bases). Per the germline V gene, CDR1 is SGHNT and CDR2 is YYREEE (reference sequence). The CDR3 consists of 15 residues. The V gene lost 0 bases and the J gene lost 7 bases, with 13 bases spanning the gap.

This clonotype was detected only a few times. This chain uses TRBV20-1 with TRBJ2-7; D is undetermined. Between the trimmed V and J ends, which lost 5 bases and 6 bases, there was a span of 17 bases. This CDR3 is built from 13 residues. Germline-derived CDR1 and CDR2 are DFQATT and SNEGSKA (reference sequence). The CDR3 DNA is TGCAGTGCTGGCCGGACCAATTCGCCCGAGCAGTACTTC. It is translated as CSAGRTNSPEQYF.

The chain recombines TRBV11-2 with TRBJ2-7; TRBD2 is a possible D gene (6 bases). Trimming left V 8 bases short and J 2 bases short, with 22 bases between. This CDR3 is built from 16 residues. Per germline, CDR1 SGHAT and CDR2 FQNNGV. As DNA, the CDR3 is TGTGCCAGCTCACCATTTGTTAGCGGCGCCCCCTACGAGCAGTACTTC. This encodes CASSPFVSGAPYEQYF.

V and J are TRBV14 and TRBJ2-5; tentatively, D is TRBD1 or TRBD2 (5 bases each). CDR1 and CDR2 from the germline V gene are SGHDN and FVKESK. V lost 1 base to trimming and J lost 2 bases, with 11 bases between them. The length of the CDR3 is 15 residues. This chain's CDR3 is CASSQARDHQETQYF. Written as DNA, the CDR3 is TGTGCCAGCAGCCAAGCCCGGGACCATCAAGAGACCCAGTACTTC. Drawing the rest from reference TRBV14 and TRBJ2-5, the complete variable domain is EAGVTQFPSHSVIEKGQTVTLRCDPISGHDNLYWYRRVMGKEIKFLLHFVKESKQDESGMPNNRFLAERTGGTYSTLKVQPAELEDSGVYFCASSQARDHQETQYFGPGTRLLVL.

This clonotype occurred many times. The chain uses TRBV27 and TRBJ2-7; 7 bases agree with TRBD1. The V segment lost 6 bases and the J segment 7 bases; nucleotides outside the gene matches: 6. Germline V gene lookup returns CDR1 MNHEY and CDR2 SMNVEV (reference sequence). This CDR3 comprises 12 residues. The CDR3 DNA sequence: TGTGCCAGCAGCTACTCAGGGGGTGAGCAGTACTTC. This encodes CASSYSGGEQYF.

The V call is TRBV19, the J call TRBJ1-6; 10 bases line up with TRBD1. V dropped 5 bases and J dropped 7; count of bases not matched to a gene: 14. Germline CDR1 LNHDA, CDR2 SQIVND (reference sequence). This CDR3 region has 18 residues. CDR3 sequence (DNA): TGTGCCAGTAGTCCCCATTCGACAGGGGGCGAGAGCAATTCACCCCTCCACTTT. Translated: CASSPHSTGGESNSPLHF.

This clonotype was observed a few times. This chain connects TRBV19 to TRBJ1-1; D is unresolved. V was pared by 0 bases and J by 3 bases, with 8 bases between. The CDR3 is made up of 14 amino acids. Germline lookup yields CDR1 LNHDA and CDR2 SQIVND (reference sequence). The CDR3: CASSIEGSDTEAFF. The CDR3 DNA reads TGTGCCAGTAGTATAGAGGGGAGCGACACTGAAGCTTTCTTT.

The rearrangement uses TRBV25-1 and TRBJ1-3; 9 nucleotides align to TRBD1. The J segment lost 4 bases and the V segment lost 6 bases, leaving 7 bases of the junction unmatched. Germline-derived CDR1 and CDR2 are MGHDK and SYGVNS. There are 15 residues in the CDR3. CDR3 nucleotide sequence: TGTGCCAGCAGCTTACAGGGGGCTGGAGGAAACACCATATATTTT. Translation: CASSLQGAGGNTIYF.

At least ten counts were recorded for this clonotype. The rearrangement uses TRBV28 and TRBJ2-7; 10 bases map to TRBD2. V lost 5 bases and J lost 0; bases outside the gene matches: 4. This CDR3 region has 15 residues. Germline lookup yields CDR1 MDHEN and CDR2 SYDVKM. The CDR3 reads CASSKTSGASYEQYF. Here the CDR3 DNA reads TGTGCCAGCAGTAAAACTAGCGGGGCCTCCTACGAGCAGTACTTC.

This clonotype was counted a few times. This sequence joins TRBV27 and TRBJ2-5, with D hard to call. Germline values: CDR1 MNHEY, CDR2 SMNVEV (reference sequence). There are 14 residues in the CDR3. Trimming removed 5 bases from V and 2 bases from J, with 12 bases in between. CDR3 protein: CASSNGPRQETQYF. In nucleotides, the CDR3 is TGTGCCAGCAGTAACGGCCCCAGACAAGAGACCCAGTACTTC.

This clonotype was detected only a few times. The gene calls are TRBV18 and TRBJ1-5, with TRBD1 identical over 9 bases. Trimming cost V 3 bases and J 6 bases; bases outside gene matches: 9. This CDR3 is 16 amino acids long. Germline CDR1 is KGHSH and CDR2 is LQKENI. Here the CDR3 DNA reads TGTGCCAGCTCACCGGGACAGGGATTGGGGGGTCAGCCCCAGCATTTT. It yields the protein CASSPGQGLGGQPQHF.

This clonotype was counted many times. Given a much more abundant clone one base away, this may be a read error. The chain links TRBV11-2 to TRBJ2-5; TRBD2 might be the D (5 bases). CDR1 SGHAT and CDR2 FQNNGV come from the germline V gene. The CDR3 runs to 13 residues. The V and J ends lost 1 base and 4 bases respectively, with 7 bases between them. CDR3 protein: CASSLGGIETQYF. DNA for the CDR3: TGTGCCAGCAGCTTAGGAGGGATAGAGACCCAGTACTTC.

This clonotype showed up many times. The chain joins TRBV11-3 to TRBJ2-7; 7 nucleotides match TRBD1. From germline, CDR1 is SGHNT and CDR2 YENEEA. The length of the CDR3 is 17 residues. V gave up 1 base and J gave up 5 bases; unmatched junction bases: 14. The chain's CDR3 is CASSLVEPDRARNEQYF. DNA of the CDR3: TGTGCCAGCAGCTTAGTAGAACCCGACAGGGCCCGCAACGAGCAGTACTTC.

Regarding this clonotype: A read error may explain this, as a much larger clone is one base away. This rearrangement joins TRBV19 to TRBJ2-7; D not certain. V lost 1 base and J lost 6, with 13 bases in between. This CDR3 is 14 amino acids long. Germline CDR1 LNHDA, CDR2 SQIVND (reference sequence). CDR3 in amino acids: CASSIGRARGEQYF. DNA of the CDR3: TGTGCCAGTAGTATAGGACGGGCTCGCGGCGAGCAGTACTTC.

This chain uses TRBV4-3 with TRBJ2-1, with 13 bases aligning to TRBD2. The germline V gene has CDR1 LGHNA and CDR2 YSLEER. The CDR3 length is 13 residues. The trim removed 10 bases at V and 8 bases at J, leaving 5 bases unmatched. The CDR3 DNA reads TGCGCCACTACTAGCGGGAGGGGGTATGAGCAGTTCTTC. Its translation is CATTSGRGYEQFF.

This clonotype was counted only a few times. V and J are TRBV11-2 and TRBJ2-1, with no clear D. From germline, CDR1 is SGHAT and CDR2 FQNNGV. The CDR3 totals 13 residues. V dropped 2 bases and J dropped 8 bases, with 10 bases sitting between them. The CDR3 bases are TGTGCCAGCAGCTTATATACCATCGATGAGCAGTTCTTC. It codes for CASSLYTIDEQFF.

V usage is TRBV20-1 and J usage is TRBJ2-1, with 8 nucleotides matching TRBD2. The V and J ends lost 3 bases and 3 bases, in that order; junction bases with no gene match: 13. This CDR3 has 17 amino acids. CDR1 DFQATT and CDR2 SNEGSKA come from the germline V gene (reference sequence). The CDR3 DNA reads TGCAGTGCTAGTTTTGCTGGGGGCGGGACTAGCTACAATGAGCAGTTCTTC. This encodes CSASFAGGGTSYNEQFF.

The J gene is TRBJ1-5, the V gene TRBV6-2 or TRBV6-3, with D maybe TRBD1 (5 bases). Trimming cost V 5 bases and J 7 bases, with 15 bases left between them. Germline V gene lookup returns CDR1 MNHEY and CDR2 SVGEGT. This CDR3 is 14 amino acids long. This chain's CDR3 is CASSRQGGDQPQHF. CDR3 DNA: TGTGCCAGCAGTCGTCAGGGTGGGGACCAGCCCCAGCATTTT.

This clonotype was counted at least ten times. One base away lies a much larger clone, so this may be a sequencing read error. The rearrangement joins TRBV11-2 to TRBJ2-5; the match to TRBD1 covers 10 bases. This CDR3 comprises 15 residues. Germline CDR1 reads SGHAT; CDR2 reads FQNNGV. The CDR3 region has the DNA TGTACCAGCAGCTTAGACAGGGGGCTCTCAGAGACCCAGTACTTC. It translates to CTSSLDRGLSETQYF.

As to this clonotype: This may come from a read error, since a much larger clone is one base off. The V and J genes are TRBV20-1 and TRBJ1-5, with 9 bases lining up with TRBD1. V was clipped by 5 bases and J by 9 bases; unmatched bases: 14. Germline V gene sequence: CDR1 DFQATT, CDR2 SNEGSKA (reference sequence). This CDR3 spans 15 amino acids. In DNA, the CDR3 is TGCAGTGCTGCGAGCCTGGGACAGGGAGATCGGCCCCAGCATTTT. Its translation is CSAASLGQGDRPQHF.

This clonotype has at least ten counts. In DNA form, the CDR3 reads TGTGCCAGCAGTTTATCCGGCAGACTGCAAGAGACCCAGTACTTC. Translating it yields CASSLSGRLQETQYF. The rearrangement joins TRBV27 to TRBJ2-5; no reliable D call. V was cut by 0 bases and J by 2 bases, with 10 bases left in between. CDR1 and CDR2 from the germline V gene are MNHEY and SMNVEV (reference sequence). The CDR3 runs 15 residues.

This clonotype was counted only a few times. V gene TRBV6-1 combines with J gene TRBJ1-5; D not resolved. Germline assignment: CDR1 MNHNS and CDR2 SASEGT. The CDR3 is made up of 17 amino acids. V was pared by 5 bases and J by 0 bases, with 17 bases between. The CDR3 coding sequence is TGTGCCAGCAGTACCCCAACAACGGGAGATAGCAATCAGCCCCAGCATTTT. Its protein product is CASSTPTTGDSNQPQHF.

This clonotype was detected many times. The rearrangement links TRBV28 to TRBJ2-5; tentative D call: TRBD1 (6 bases). This CDR3 spans 17 amino acids. Per germline, CDR1 MDHEN and CDR2 SYDVKM. The V end lost 5 bases, the J end lost 7 bases, and 26 bases lay between the germline ends. The CDR3 DNA follows: TGTGCCAGCAGTCCGGGAACAGGGTTGAGTCTTGTACGGACCCAGTACTTC. It encodes CASSPGTGLSLVRTQYF. The complete variable domain, with remaining parts taken from reference TRBV28 and TRBJ2-5, reads DVKVTQSSRYLVKRTGEKVFLECVQDMDHENMFWYRQDPGLGLRLIYFSYDVKMKEKGDIPEGYSVSREKKERFSLILESASTNQTSMYLCASSPGTGLSLVRTQYFGPGTRLLVL.

The DNA for the CDR3 is TGTGCCAGCAGCTCTTCAGGAGGAGGGGGCAAGCAGTACTTC. Amino acid sequence: CASSSSGGGGKQYF. The V gene is TRBV5-6, the J gene TRBJ2-7; maybe TRBD1 (7 bases). This CDR3 comprises 14 residues. The V and J ends lost 3 bases and 8 bases respectively, with 18 bases between them. Germline CDR1 is SGHDT and CDR2 is YYEEEE.

V is TRBV7-9 and J is TRBJ2-7; D remains ambiguous. In germline, CDR1 is SEHNR, CDR2 FQNEAQ (reference sequence). The CDR3 has 15 amino acids. The germline V and J ends were trimmed by 7 bases and 7 bases, with 23 bases remaining between them. CDR3: CASTLTTLSPTEQYF. The CDR3 DNA is TGTGCCAGCACACTCACGACTCTATCTCCTACGGAGCAGTACTTC.